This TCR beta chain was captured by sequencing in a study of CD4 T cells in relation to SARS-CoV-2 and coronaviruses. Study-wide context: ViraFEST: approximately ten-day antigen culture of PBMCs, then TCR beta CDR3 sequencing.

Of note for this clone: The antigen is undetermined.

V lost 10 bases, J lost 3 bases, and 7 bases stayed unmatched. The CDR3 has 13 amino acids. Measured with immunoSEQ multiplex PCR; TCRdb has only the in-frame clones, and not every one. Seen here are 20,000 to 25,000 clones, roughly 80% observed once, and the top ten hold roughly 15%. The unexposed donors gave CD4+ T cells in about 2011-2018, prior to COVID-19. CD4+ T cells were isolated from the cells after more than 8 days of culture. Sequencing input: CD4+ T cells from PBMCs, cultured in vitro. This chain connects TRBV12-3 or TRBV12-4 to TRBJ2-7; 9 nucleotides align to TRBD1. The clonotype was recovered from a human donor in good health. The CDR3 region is CATLRTGVYEQYF. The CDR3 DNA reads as TGTGCCACCCTTAGGACAGGGGTCTACGAGCAGTACTTC.